This T cell receptor beta chain was sequenced in a study of technical replicates of blood from a few donors. Clones were read by immunoSEQ multiplex PCR, and TCRdb kept only the in-frame ones, dropping some. The table has some 74,000 clones, less than 98% seen once; the top ten hold about 0.3%. Trimming shortened V by 2 bases and J by 4 bases, and 14 bases separated the two germline ends. From germline, CDR1 is MGHRA and CDR2 YSYEKL. This CDR3 is built from 15 residues. The V and J genes are TRBV4-1 and TRBJ1-1, with D unclear. What was sequenced was T cells isolated from PBMCs. The sequence came from a human donor in good health. CDR3 residues: CASSQNHEGGTEAFF. The CDR3 region has the DNA TGCGCCAGCAGCCAAAATCATGAGGGCGGCACTGAAGCTTTCTTT.